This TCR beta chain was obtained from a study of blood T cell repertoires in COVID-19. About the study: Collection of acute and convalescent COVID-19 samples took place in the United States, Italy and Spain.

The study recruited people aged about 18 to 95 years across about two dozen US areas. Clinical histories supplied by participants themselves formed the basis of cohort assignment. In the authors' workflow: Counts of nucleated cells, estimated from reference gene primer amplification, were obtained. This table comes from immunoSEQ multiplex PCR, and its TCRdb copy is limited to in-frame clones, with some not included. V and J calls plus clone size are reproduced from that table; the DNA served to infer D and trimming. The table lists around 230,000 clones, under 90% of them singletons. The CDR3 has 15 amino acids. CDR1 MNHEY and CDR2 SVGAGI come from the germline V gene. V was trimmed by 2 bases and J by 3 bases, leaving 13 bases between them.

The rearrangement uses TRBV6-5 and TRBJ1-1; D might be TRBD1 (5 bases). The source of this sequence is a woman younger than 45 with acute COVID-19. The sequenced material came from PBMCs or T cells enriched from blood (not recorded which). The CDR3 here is CASSYGRGGDTEAFF. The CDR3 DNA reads TGTGCCAGCAGTTACGGCCGGGGGGGAGACACTGAAGCTTTCTTT.